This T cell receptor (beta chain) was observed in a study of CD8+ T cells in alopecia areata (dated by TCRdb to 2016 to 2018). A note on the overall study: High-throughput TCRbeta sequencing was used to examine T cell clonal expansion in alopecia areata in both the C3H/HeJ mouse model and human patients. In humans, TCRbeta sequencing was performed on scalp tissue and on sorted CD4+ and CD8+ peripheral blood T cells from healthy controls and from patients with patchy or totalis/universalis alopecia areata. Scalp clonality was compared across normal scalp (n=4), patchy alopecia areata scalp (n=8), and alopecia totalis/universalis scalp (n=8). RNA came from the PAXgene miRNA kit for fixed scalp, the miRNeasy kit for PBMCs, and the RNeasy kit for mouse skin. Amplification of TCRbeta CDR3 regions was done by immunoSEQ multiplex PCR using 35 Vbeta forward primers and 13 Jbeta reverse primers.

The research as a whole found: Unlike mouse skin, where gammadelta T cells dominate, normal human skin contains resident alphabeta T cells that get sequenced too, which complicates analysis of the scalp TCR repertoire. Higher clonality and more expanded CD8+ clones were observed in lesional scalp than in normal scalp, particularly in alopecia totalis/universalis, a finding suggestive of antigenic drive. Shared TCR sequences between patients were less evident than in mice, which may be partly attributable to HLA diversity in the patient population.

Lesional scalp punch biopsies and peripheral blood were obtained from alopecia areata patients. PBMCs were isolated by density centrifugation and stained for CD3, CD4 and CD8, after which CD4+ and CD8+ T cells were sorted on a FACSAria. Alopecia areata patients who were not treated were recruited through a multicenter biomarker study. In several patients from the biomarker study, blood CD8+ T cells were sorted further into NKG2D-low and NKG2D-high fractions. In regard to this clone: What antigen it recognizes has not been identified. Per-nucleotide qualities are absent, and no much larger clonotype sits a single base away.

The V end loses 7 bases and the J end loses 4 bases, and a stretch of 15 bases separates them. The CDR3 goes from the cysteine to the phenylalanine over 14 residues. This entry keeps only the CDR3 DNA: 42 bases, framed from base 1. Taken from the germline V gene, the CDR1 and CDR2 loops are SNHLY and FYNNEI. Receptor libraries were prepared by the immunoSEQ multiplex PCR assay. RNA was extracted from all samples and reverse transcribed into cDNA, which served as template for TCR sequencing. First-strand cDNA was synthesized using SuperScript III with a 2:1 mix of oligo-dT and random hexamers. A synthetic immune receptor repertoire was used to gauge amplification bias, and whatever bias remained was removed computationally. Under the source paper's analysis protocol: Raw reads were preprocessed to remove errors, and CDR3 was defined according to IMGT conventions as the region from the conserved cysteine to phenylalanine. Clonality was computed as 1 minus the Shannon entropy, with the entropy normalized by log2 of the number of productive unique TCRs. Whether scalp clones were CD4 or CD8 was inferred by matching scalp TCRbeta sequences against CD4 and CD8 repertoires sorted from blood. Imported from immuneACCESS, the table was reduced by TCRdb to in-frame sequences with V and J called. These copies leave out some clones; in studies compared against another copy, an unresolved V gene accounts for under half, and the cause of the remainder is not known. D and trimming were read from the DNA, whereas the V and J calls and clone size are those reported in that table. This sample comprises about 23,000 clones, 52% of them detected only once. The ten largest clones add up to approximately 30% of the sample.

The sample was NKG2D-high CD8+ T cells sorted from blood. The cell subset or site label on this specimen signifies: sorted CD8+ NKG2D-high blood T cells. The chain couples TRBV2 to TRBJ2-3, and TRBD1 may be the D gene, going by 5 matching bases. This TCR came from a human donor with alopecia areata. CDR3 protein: CASTQGRWADTQYF. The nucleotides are TGTGCCAGCACCCAGGGAAGGTGGGCAGATACGCAGTATTTT.